This paragraph covers one T cell receptor (beta chain) sequence. The data originate from a study of T cell responses to AZD1222 COVID-19 vaccine. The CDR3 totals 11 residues. Per the germline V gene, CDR1 is SEHNR and CDR2 is FQNEAQ (reference sequence). Trimming left V 0 bases short and J 11 bases short, with 7 bases between. The method was immunoSEQ multiplex PCR; TCRdb's version includes in-frame clones alone and lacks a portion of them. The table records over 150,000 clones, under 95% of them present only once. The clonotype originates from an adult in good health. The specimen was peripheral blood, collected on day 0 of MenACWY control vaccination. V is TRBV7-9 and J is TRBJ1-1; D uncertain. In DNA form, the CDR3 reads TGTGCCAGCAGCTTAGCGATGGAGGCTTTCTTT. Amino acids: CASSLAMEAFF.